The 19 T cell receptor beta chains below come from one sample, sequenced in a study of OX40 agonist ivuxolimab in advanced cancers. The repertoire was sequenced with immunoSEQ multiplex PCR; TCRdb's copy has only in-frame clones and lacks some. This table has tens of thousands of clones, 80% to 90% appearing once. The sequenced sample was CD4+ or CD8+ T cells sorted from blood, obtained in a trial of the OX40 agonist ivuxolimab. These receptor sequences come from an adult with an advanced solid tumor such as melanoma, head and neck, liver or kidney cancer.

The chain uses TRBV11-2 and TRBJ2-2, with 7 bases lining up with TRBD1. CDR3 length: 14 residues. The germline CDR1 and CDR2 sequences are SGHAT and FQNNGV. The junction had 1 base not matched to a gene; V was cut back by 5 bases and J by 1 base. CDR3: CASSRDRNTGELFF. The CDR3 DNA follows: TGTGCCAGCAGCCGGGACAGGAACACCGGGGAGCTGTTTTTT. Complete variable domain (other parts from reference TRBV11-2 and TRBJ2-2): EAGVAQSPRYKIIEKRQSVAFWCNPISGHATLYWYQQILGQGPKLLIQFQNNGVVDDSQLPKDRFSAERLKGVDSTLKIQPAKLEDSAVYLCASSRDRNTGELFFGEGSRLTVL.

The chain employs TRBV18 and TRBJ2-1, with D tentatively TRBD1 (5 bases). Trimming stripped 2 bases from V and 6 bases from J, with 23 bases between. From germline, CDR1 is KGHSH and CDR2 LQKENI. This CDR3 comprises 18 residues. The CDR3 protein is CASSPGKGSVEQVNEQFF. CDR3 nucleotides: TGTGCCAGCTCACCAGGGAAGGGGTCAGTGGAACAGGTCAATGAGCAGTTCTTC.

The gene calls are TRBV5-4 and TRBJ1-1; TRBD1 might be the D (6 bases). V was clipped by 3 bases and J by 0 bases, with 9 bases between them. CDR3 length: 14 residues. Germline V gene sequence: CDR1 SGHNT, CDR2 YYREEE (reference sequence). The CDR3 nucleotides read TGTGCCAGCAGCTGGGACACCATGAACACTGAAGCTTTCTTT. Translation: CASSWDTMNTEAFF. The full variable domain, in which reference TRBV5-4 and TRBJ1-1 provide the parts outside the CDR3, is ETGVTQSPTHLIKTRGQQVTLRCSSQSGHNTVSWYQQALGQGPQFIFQYYREEENGRGNFPPRFSGLQFPNYSSELNVNALELDDSALYLCASSWDTMNTEAFFGQGTRLTVV.

This chain links TRBV18 with TRBJ2-7; the match to TRBD2 covers 8 bases. The CDR3 is made up of 14 amino acids. Germline CDR1 is KGHSH and CDR2 is LQKENI. With 3 bases clipped from V and 6 bases from J, the junction kept 7 bases outside the gene matches. The CDR3 sequence: CASSPSTGGGEQYF. CDR3 sequence (DNA): TGTGCCAGCTCACCTTCTACCGGGGGGGGCGAGCAGTACTTC. The full variable domain, with the rest looked up from reference TRBV18 and TRBJ2-7, is NAGVMQNPRHLVRRRGQEARLRCSPMKGHSHVYWYRQLPEEGLKFMVYLQKENIIDESGMPKERFSAEFPKEGPSILRIQQVVRGDSAAYFCASSPSTGGGEQYFGPGTRLTVT.

The chain recombines TRBV7-2 with TRBJ1-2; 8 bases align to TRBD1. The CDR3 has 13 residues. The junction had 7 bases not matched to a gene; V was cut back by 5 bases and J by 8 bases. Per the germline V gene, CDR1 is SGHTA and CDR2 is FQGNSA. The CDR3 DNA sequence: TGTGCCAGCAGCAGGACAGGGAAGGAAGGCTACACCTTC. Translated: CASSRTGKEGYTF.

The chain has TRBV11-1 and TRBJ1-6, with a possible D match to TRBD1 (5 bases). The CDR3 contains 14 residues. Germline V CDR1 and CDR2: SGHAT, FQDESV (reference sequence). The V end lost 0 bases, the J end lost 10 bases, and 10 bases lay between the germline ends. Here the CDR3 DNA reads TGTGCCAGCAGCTTAGCAGGGGTTCGCTCACCCCTCCACTTT. Translation gives CASSLAGVRSPLHF.

V is TRBV5-1 and J is TRBJ2-5; TRBD2 matches at 14 bases. The CDR3 is 16 amino acids. Germline V CDR1 and CDR2: SGHRS, YFSETQ. With V trimmed by 6 bases and J by 4 bases, 8 bases remained unmatched. As DNA, the CDR3 is TGCGCCAGCACCCTGACTAGCGGGGGGGCATTAGAGACCCAGTACTTC. Amino acid sequence: CASTLTSGGALETQYF.

The V call is TRBV2, the J call TRBJ1-1; 11 bases are a match to TRBD1. After removal of 5 bases from V and 4 bases from J, the junction contained 6 bases not matched to a gene. Germline V gene lookup returns CDR1 SNHLY and CDR2 FYNNEI. There are 15 residues in the CDR3. CDR3 sequence: CASSSGQGASTEAFF. The CDR3 region has the DNA TGTGCCAGCAGTTCAGGACAGGGGGCATCCACTGAAGCTTTCTTT. Combining the CDR3 with reference TRBV2 and TRBJ1-1 gives the whole variable domain EPEVTQTPSHQVTQMGQEVILRCVPISNHLYFYWYRQILGQKVEFLVSFYNNEISEKSEIFDDQFSVERPDGSNFTLKIRSTKLEDSAMYFCASSSGQGASTEAFFGQGTRLTVV.

The chain has TRBV12-2 and TRBJ2-7; the D call of TRBD1 is as the table states it, not checked on the DNA. TRBV12-2 is flagged as a pseudogene. The CDR3 totals 18 residues. The CDR3 sequence is CASRLAQGQGKSEDEQYF. CDR3 bases: TGTGCAAGTCGCTTAGCTCAAGGTCAGGGAAAAAGTGAGGACGAGCAGTACTTC.

The chain couples TRBV19 to TRBJ1-4; TRBD1 aligns across 7 bases. From germline, CDR1 is LNHDA and CDR2 SQIVND (reference sequence). J was trimmed by 7 bases and V by 3 bases; bases with no gene match: 5. The length of the CDR3 is 14 residues. The CDR3 loop reads CASSIQQGSEKLFF. The CDR3 DNA reads TGTGCCAGTAGTATTCAACAGGGGAGTGAAAAACTGTTTTTT.

The V gene is TRBV27, the J gene TRBJ2-2; 7 bases agree with TRBD1. CDR1 MNHEY and CDR2 SMNVEV come from the germline V gene (reference sequence). Trimming removed 5 bases from V and 1 base from J; junction bases left unmatched: 1. CDR3 size: 14 residues. The CDR3 sequence: CASSRTGNTGELFF. The CDR3, as DNA: TGTGCCAGCAGTCGGACAGGGAACACCGGGGAGCTGTTTTTT.

This rearrangement joins TRBV9 to TRBJ1-5; D is ambiguous. The V and J ends lost 4 bases and 7 bases respectively, with 15 bases between them. The CDR3 has 14 residues. From germline, CDR1 is SGDLS and CDR2 YYNGEE. The CDR3 DNA reads as TGTGCCAGCAGCCTCGACCCCCAGAGCCAGCCCCAGCATTTT. It translates to CASSLDPQSQPQHF.

The chain carries TRBV5-1 and TRBJ1-4; the match to TRBD1 covers 8 bases. The CDR3 contains 14 residues. The V gene end was trimmed by 4 bases and the J gene end by 7 bases; junction bases not matched to a gene: 6. Per the germline V gene, CDR1 is SGHRS and CDR2 is YFSETQ. The CDR3 DNA is TGCGCCAGCAGCCCGGACAGGGAGTTTGAAAAACTGTTTTTT. The encoded protein is CASSPDREFEKLFF.

The chain is built from TRBV6-5 and TRBJ1-1; D possibly corresponds to TRBD1 (5 bases). CDR1 is MNHEY, CDR2 SVGAGI, per germline. V lost 0 bases to trimming and J lost 3 bases, with 11 bases between them. The CDR3 is made up of 15 amino acids. The CDR3 loop reads CASSYSWGVHTEAFF. DNA of the CDR3: TGTGCCAGCAGTTACTCGTGGGGGGTCCACACTGAAGCTTTCTTT.

The chain carries TRBV9 and TRBJ2-1; D could derive from TRBD1 or TRBD2 (5 bases each). Germline values: CDR1 SGDLS, CDR2 YYNGEE. The CDR3 covers 15 residues. V dropped 2 bases and J dropped 2 bases, with 11 bases sitting between them. This CDR3 reads CASSVSGGTYNEQFF. The DNA of the CDR3 is TGTGCCAGCAGCGTTAGTGGGGGAACCTACAATGAGCAGTTCTTC. Filled out from reference TRBV9 and TRBJ2-1, the complete variable domain reads DSGVTQTPKHLITATGQRVTLRCSPRSGDLSVYWYQQSLDQGLQFLIQYYNGEERAKGNILERFSAQQFPDLHSELNLSSLELGDSALYFCASSVSGGTYNEQFFGPGTRLTVL.

The chain recombines TRBV18 with TRBJ1-1; tentative D call: TRBD1 (5 bases). Trimming stripped 6 bases from V and 3 bases from J, with 17 bases between. Germline loops: CDR1 KGHSH, CDR2 LQKENI. This CDR3 region has 15 residues. The CDR3: CASSPVLGGDTEAFF. DNA for the CDR3: TGTGCCAGCTCCCCGGTACTTGGGGGGGACACTGAAGCTTTCTTT.

This chain uses TRBV20-1 with TRBJ1-1; D gene ambiguous. Per germline, CDR1 DFQATT and CDR2 SNEGSKA (reference sequence). The CDR3 totals 11 residues. V was pared by 3 bases and J by 12 bases, with 14 bases between. CDR3 nucleotides: TGCAGTGCTAGCCCAGGACGGGAATCTTTCTTT. This sequence encodes CSASPGRESFF.

The chain couples TRBV6-1 to TRBJ1-2; the D is unclear. V was shortened by 5 bases and J by 6 bases, with 10 bases between the two germline ends. CDR3 length: 12 amino acids. Germline-derived CDR1 and CDR2 are MNHNS and SASEGT. The CDR3, as DNA: TGTGCCAGCAGTAATTACCGGAATGGCTACACCTTC. It codes for CASSNYRNGYTF.

The chain joins TRBV7-2 to TRBJ2-3; D is uncertain. CDR3 length: 15 residues. Trimming left V 5 bases short and J 4 bases short, with 16 bases between. Germline V gives CDR1 SGHTA, CDR2 FQGNSA. Written as DNA, the CDR3 is TGTGCCAGCAGCCGCCTATTCGGGTCTCCAGATACGCAGTATTTT. Amino acids: CASSRLFGSPDTQYF. Using reference TRBV7-2 and TRBJ2-3 for the parts outside the CDR3, the full variable domain is GAGVSQSPSNKVTEKGKDVELRCDPISGHTALYWYRQSLGQGLEFLIYFQGNSAPDKSGLPSDRFSAERTGGSVSTLTIQRTQQEDSAVYLCASSRLFGSPDTQYFGPGTRLTVL.